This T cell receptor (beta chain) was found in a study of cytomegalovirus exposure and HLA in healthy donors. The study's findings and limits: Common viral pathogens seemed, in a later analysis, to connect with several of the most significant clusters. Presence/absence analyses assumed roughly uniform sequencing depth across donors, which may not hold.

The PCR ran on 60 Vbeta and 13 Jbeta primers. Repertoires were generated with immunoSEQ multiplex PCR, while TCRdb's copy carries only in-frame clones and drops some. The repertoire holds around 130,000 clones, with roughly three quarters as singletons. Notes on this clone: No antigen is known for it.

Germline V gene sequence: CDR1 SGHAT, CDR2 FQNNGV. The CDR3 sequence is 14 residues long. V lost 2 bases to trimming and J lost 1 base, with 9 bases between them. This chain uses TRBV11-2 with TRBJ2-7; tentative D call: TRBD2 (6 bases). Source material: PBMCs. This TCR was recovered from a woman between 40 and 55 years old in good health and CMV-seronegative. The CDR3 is CASSLRGGSYEQYF. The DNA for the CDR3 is TGTGCCAGCAGCTTAAGAGGAGGGTCCTACGAGCAGTACTTC.